A selection of T cell receptor beta chains follows, all from one sample in a study of blood T cell repertoires in COVID-19. Sequencing was performed with immunoSEQ multiplex PCR; in TCRdb, only in-frame clones are kept and a portion is missing. The data contain 45,000 to 65,000 clones, about 90% of them seen just once; the ten biggest clones take up around 9.1%. Specimen: peripheral blood. Receptors were obtained from a human donor with acute or convalescent COVID-19. The donor label of this sample is uncertain. Each CDR3 is given with its conserved first and last residue. A D gene is named only where the DNA matches it firmly. Size tells how often a clone was seen (once, few, many) or the class of an expanded clone, and some rows leave it out.

j_call	v_call	clone_size	d_call	cdr3_aa	cdr3_nt
TRBJ2-2	TRBV5-4	NA	TRBD1	CASSLVRGRGLDTGELFF	TGTGCCAGCAGCTTGGTACGAGGCAGGGGGCTGGACACCGGGGAGCTGTTTTTT
TRBJ2-5	TRBV19	NA	TRBD2	CASMPSGALYQETQYF	TGTGCCAGTATGCCTAGCGGAGCCCTGTACCAAGAGACCCAGTACTTC
TRBJ2-5	TRBV3-1/TRBV3-2	NA	TRBD1	CASSEQGAGETQYF	TGTGCCAGCAGCGAACAGGGGGCTGGGGAGACCCAGTACTTC
TRBJ2-7	TRBV18	NA	NA	CASSPLTTHTYEQYF	TGTGCCAGCTCACCTTTGACTACCCACACCTACGAGCAGTACTTC
TRBJ1-1	TRBV6-5	NA	NA	CASAASQATEAFF	TGTGCCAGCGCCGCTAGCCAGGCCACTGAAGCTTTCTTT
TRBJ2-2	TRBV5-4	NA	TRBD1	CASSFTTGRNTGELFF	TGTGCCAGCAGCTTTACGACAGGGAGGAACACCGGGGAGCTGTTTTTT
TRBJ1-6	TRBV20-1	NA	NA	CSARPDSPLHF	TGCAGTGCTAGACCGGATTCACCCCTCCACTTT
TRBJ1-2	TRBV9	few	TRBD1	CASSGLQGTDYGYTF	TGTGCCAGCAGCGGTTTACAGGGGACGGACTATGGCTACACCTTC
TRBJ1-4	TRBV9	NA	TRBD1	CASGTGQEKLFF	TGTGCCAGCGGGACAGGGCAAGAAAAACTGTTTTTT
TRBJ2-1	TRBV9	NA	TRBD2	CASSVVAGGQSSYNEQFF	TGTGCCAGCAGCGTAGTAGCGGGGGGTCAGAGCTCCTACAATGAGCAGTTCTTC
TRBJ1-4	TRBV7-8	NA	TRBD1	CASSSPAQTGNEKLFF	TGTGCCAGCAGCTCCCCCGCCCAGACAGGGAATGAAAAACTGTTTTTT
TRBJ2-5	TRBV5-3	NA	TRBD2	CARSLPGGGETQYF	TGTGCCAGAAGCTTGCCCGGGGGGGGTGAGACCCAGTACTTC
TRBJ2-5	TRBV18	few	TRBD2	CASSPPWGGPETQYF	TGTGCCAGCTCACCCCCGTGGGGGGGTCCGGAGACCCAGTACTTC
TRBJ2-7	TRBV9	NA	TRBD2	CASSLGTSGKEQYF	TGTGCCAGCAGCCTAGGGACTAGCGGGAAAGAGCAGTACTTC
TRBJ2-2	TRBV11-3	few	NA	CASSPVRDTGELFF	TGTGCCAGCAGCCCAGTCCGGGACACCGGGGAGCTGTTTTTT
TRBJ1-2	TRBV25-1	NA	TRBD1	CASSRGTGRYGYTF	TGTGCCAGCAGCCGGGGGACAGGGAGATATGGCTACACCTTC
TRBJ2-1	TRBV28	NA	NA	CASSVSPSEQFF	TGTGCCAGCAGTGTATCCCCATCTGAGCAGTTCTTC
TRBJ1-1	TRBV10-1	medium-sized	NA	CASSDRAGTEAFF	TGCGCCAGCAGTGACCGGGCGGGCACTGAAGCTTTCTTT
TRBJ1-4	TRBV2	NA	NA	CASSGGLGEKLFF	TGTGCCAGCAGTGGGGGCCTTGGGGAAAAACTGTTTTTT
TRBJ1-1	TRBV19	once	TRBD1	CASSNRDSWNTEAFF	TGTGCCAGTAGTAACCGGGACAGCTGGAACACTGAAGCTTTCTTT
TRBJ1-1	TRBV7-9	NA	NA	CASSLLMPRVTEAFF	TGTGCCAGCAGCTTACTTATGCCCAGGGTCACTGAAGCTTTCTTT